This passage covers 21 T cell receptor beta chains from one sample sequenced in a study of cytomegalovirus exposure and HLA in healthy donors. Primers included in the PCR were 60 Vbeta and 13 Jbeta primers. Sequenced by immunoSEQ multiplex PCR; TCRdb stores in-frame clones only, minus some. The sample lists some 150,000 clones, roughly 81% seen once, with about 1.7% in the top ten. Material for sequencing was PBMCs. The receptor set was obtained from a female donor in good health and CMV-seronegative.

This clone appeared once. The chain uses TRBV30 and TRBJ2-7; D is possibly TRBD1 (7 bases). CDR3 length: 13 amino acids. Germline-derived CDR1 and CDR2 are GTSNPN and SVGIG (reference sequence). Trimming cost V 1 base and J 6 bases, with 13 bases left between them. The DNA of the CDR3 is TGTGCCTGGAGTGCAGGGGGGAATTCCGAGCAGTACTTC. The encoded protein is CAWSAGGNSEQYF.

This chain connects TRBV9 to TRBJ1-4; 9 bases fit TRBD1. The CDR3 loop spans 14 amino acids. The germline V gene encodes CDR1 SGDLS and CDR2 YYNGEE. Trimming removed 2 bases from V and 7 bases from J; junction bases left unmatched: 3. CDR3 sequence: CASSVGQGLEKLFF. The CDR3 DNA reads TGTGCCAGCAGCGTGGGACAGGGTCTTGAAAAACTGTTTTTT.

The chain carries TRBV5-1 and TRBJ1-2; D gene ambiguous. The CDR3 sequence is 17 residues long. CDR1 is SGHRS and CDR2 is YFSETQ in the germline V gene. V was trimmed by 0 bases and J by 1 base, leaving 16 bases between them. The CDR3 loop is CASSLGSTFEGNYGYTF. The DNA for the CDR3 is TGCGCCAGCAGCTTGGGGTCGACTTTCGAGGGTAACTATGGCTACACCTTC.

The chain uses TRBV28 and TRBJ1-5, with D possibly being TRBD1 (5 bases). CDR3 length equals 11 residues. V was shortened by 6 bases and J by 5 bases, with 5 bases between the two germline ends. The germline CDR1 and CDR2 sequences are MDHEN and SYDVKM. The CDR3 nucleotides are TGTGCCAGCAGCAGGGATCAGCCCCAGCATTTT. This sequence encodes CASSRDQPQHF.

The rearrangement links TRBV18 to TRBJ1-1; perhaps TRBD1 as D (5 bases). Germline values: CDR1 KGHSH, CDR2 LQKENI. V dropped 1 base and J dropped 1 base, with 13 bases sitting between them. The CDR3 runs 16 residues. The CDR3 nucleotides are TGTGCCAGCTCACCACTCCAGGGCAAGGGGAACACTGAAGCTTTCTTT. Translating gives CASSPLQGKGNTEAFF.

This chain connects TRBV7-9 to TRBJ2-7; TRBD1 matches 10 bases. Trimming at V came to 5 bases and at J to 2 bases, leaving 6 bases not matched to a gene. Per germline, CDR1 SEHNR and CDR2 FQNEAQ (reference sequence). The CDR3 totals 15 residues. CDR3 nucleotides: TGTGCCAGCAGCCAAAGGGGGACAGGGGCCTACGAGCAGTACTTC. This encodes CASSQRGTGAYEQYF.

This clone has just a few counts. The genes are TRBV11-3 and TRBJ1-1; D is unresolved. CDR3 length equals 13 residues. Germline V gives CDR1 SGHNT, CDR2 YENEEA. V lost 4 bases and J lost 1, with 7 bases in between. CDR3 in amino acids: CASSSAANTEAFF. The CDR3, as DNA: TGTGCCAGCAGCTCTGCGGCGAACACTGAAGCTTTCTTT.

This chain joins TRBV19 and TRBJ2-1; 12 positions agree with TRBD2. The trim removed 6 bases at V and 8 bases at J, leaving 11 bases unmatched. CDR3 length equals 16 residues. Per germline, CDR1 LNHDA and CDR2 SQIVND (reference sequence). Written as DNA, the CDR3 is TGTGCCAGTAGGACTAGCGGGAGAGGGGTACGGGATGAGCAGTTCTTC. The encoded protein is CASRTSGRGVRDEQFF.

The chain employs TRBV7-2 and TRBJ2-3, with a possible D match to TRBD2 (7 bases). The CDR3 has 15 amino acids. V gave up 4 bases and J gave up 1 base, with 12 bases separating them. CDR1 and CDR2 from the germline V gene are SGHTA and FQGNSA. The CDR3 DNA follows: TGTGCCAGCAGCTACGCCGGGGGGCGCACAGATACGCAGTATTTT. Translating it yields CASSYAGGRTDTQYF. The whole variable domain, remainder taken from reference TRBV7-2 and TRBJ2-3, is GAGVSQSPSNKVTEKGKDVELRCDPISGHTALYWYRQSLGQGLEFLIYFQGNSAPDKSGLPSDRFSAERTGGSVSTLTIQRTQQEDSAVYLCASSYAGGRTDTQYFGPGTRLTVL.

This rearrangement joins TRBV14 to TRBJ1-1; 7 nucleotides agree with TRBD1. V shed 0 bases, J shed 3 bases, and the junction held 19 bases outside the gene matches. CDR1 is SGHDN, CDR2 FVKESK, per germline. The CDR3 contains 20 residues. In nucleotides, the CDR3 is TGTGCCAGCAGCCAAGATTTTGTACCAGGGGGAGCGGACGGGGACACTGAAGCTTTCTTT. It yields the protein CASSQDFVPGGADGDTEAFF.

The CDR3 bases are TGTGCCAGCAGCCATGGAGCCATAGACGAGCAGTACTTC. Its protein product is CASSHGAIDEQYF. The chain recombines TRBV7-2 with TRBJ2-7; D is undetermined. CDR1 is SGHTA, CDR2 FQGNSA, per germline. This CDR3 region has 13 residues. The V end was cut by 5 bases, the J end by 5 bases, with 13 bases between.

V is TRBV5-1 and J is TRBJ1-6, with D possibly being TRBD1 (5 bases). Germline V gene sequence: CDR1 SGHRS, CDR2 YFSETQ. The V gene lost 4 bases and the J gene lost 3 bases, with 11 bases spanning the gap. The CDR3 runs to 15 residues. The chain's CDR3 is CASSNTGFYNSPLHF. CDR3 in DNA: TGCGCCAGCAGCAATACAGGCTTCTATAATTCACCCCTCCACTTT.

This clone was counted a few times. The chain uses TRBV15 and TRBJ1-1; no definite D call. This CDR3 region has 15 residues. Trimming pared 1 base from V and 4 bases from J, leaving 13 bases between. Looked up from germline, CDR1 is LNHNV and CDR2 is YYDKDF (reference sequence). The CDR3 loop reads CATSRVTRNPTEAFF. For the CDR3, the DNA is TGTGCCACCAGCAGAGTAACGAGGAACCCCACTGAAGCTTTCTTT. Full variable domain (rest looked up from reference TRBV15 and TRBJ1-1): DAMVIQNPRYQVTQFGKPVTLSCSQTLNHNVMYWYQQKSSQAPKLLFHYYDKDFNNEADTPDNFQSRRPNTSFCFLDIRSPGLGDTAMYLCATSRVTRNPTEAFFGQGTRLTVV.

The chain carries TRBV27 and TRBJ1-1; weak D call: TRBD1 (5 bases). This CDR3 contains 15 residues. The germline V and J ends were trimmed by 3 bases and 4 bases, with 15 bases remaining between them. Looked up from germline, CDR1 is MNHEY and CDR2 is SMNVEV (reference sequence). The CDR3 nucleotides are TGTGCCAGCAGTTTTACGTCCCGGGGGTCCACTGAAGCTTTCTTT. It codes for CASSFTSRGSTEAFF.

The chain combines TRBV27 with TRBJ2-1; weak D call: TRBD2 (6 bases). This CDR3 is 14 amino acids long. Germline V lookup: CDR1 MNHEY, CDR2 SMNVEV (reference sequence). Trimming shortened V by 8 bases and J by 0 bases, and 11 bases separated the two germline ends. The CDR3 is CASRREISYNEQFF. The CDR3 DNA follows: TGTGCCAGCCGACGGGAGATCTCCTACAATGAGCAGTTCTTC.

The chain combines TRBV6-5 with TRBJ2-3; D perhaps matches TRBD1 (6 bases). This CDR3 is 14 amino acids long. The germline CDR1 and CDR2 sequences are MNHEY and SVGAGI. Trimming removed 6 bases from V and 2 bases from J, with 12 bases in between. The CDR3 reads CASSLRDNTDTQYF. CDR3 in DNA: TGTGCCAGCAGCCTCCGGGACAACACAGATACGCAGTATTTT.

CDR3 amino acids: CASAAGTNYGYTF. The CDR3 nucleotides read TGTGCCAGTGCCGCGGGGACTAACTATGGCTACACCTTC. The genes are TRBV19 and TRBJ1-2, with unresolved D. Germline V CDR1 and CDR2: LNHDA, SQIVND (reference sequence). Trimming cost V 8 bases and J 0 bases, with 10 bases left between them. This CDR3 contains 13 residues.

V usage is TRBV5-1 and J usage is TRBJ2-7; 9 bases agree with TRBD1. The V segment lost 3 bases and the J segment 5 bases; nucleotides outside the gene matches: 9. This CDR3 is 15 amino acids long. Germline-derived CDR1 and CDR2 are SGHRS and YFSETQ. CDR3 protein: CASSSRDRDEHEQYF. Here the CDR3 DNA reads TGCGCCAGCAGCTCCCGGGACAGGGATGAGCACGAGCAGTACTTC.

The chain is built from TRBV9 and TRBJ2-7; D remains ambiguous. Trimming removed 0 bases at V and 6 bases at J, with 19 bases between. This CDR3 contains 16 residues. CDR1 is SGDLS and CDR2 is YYNGEE in the germline V gene. CDR3 sequence reads: CASSVGSSLDVSEQYF. In DNA, the CDR3 is TGTGCCAGCAGCGTAGGATCTAGTCTCGACGTTAGCGAGCAGTACTTC.

This clone came up once. The V call is TRBV28, the J call TRBJ1-5; possibly TRBD1 for D (6 bases). The germline V gene encodes CDR1 MDHEN and CDR2 SYDVKM. The V and J ends lost 5 bases and 5 bases respectively, with 16 bases between them. The CDR3 extends over 15 amino acids. The CDR3, as DNA: TGTGCCAGCAGTGAACAGGGCCCGTGGGATCAGCCCCAGCATTTT. Translation gives CASSEQGPWDQPQHF.

This sequence joins TRBV7-6 and TRBJ2-7; the D gene is possibly TRBD1 (6 bases). CDR3 length: 15 residues. Trimming removed 5 bases at V and 4 bases at J, with 18 bases between. Germline V CDR1 and CDR2: SGHVS, FNYEAQ. This CDR3 is CASSLGTGFIYEQYF. Written as DNA, the CDR3 is TGTGCCAGCAGCCTTGGTACAGGGTTTATTTACGAGCAGTACTTC.